These 5 T cell receptor beta chains came from one sample sequenced in a study of T-cell memory formation after mild COVID-19. TCRdb itself ran the 5' RACE reads through MiXCR, one entry per CDR3 protein. The repertoire holds around 340,000 distinct CDR3 sequences, with around a sixth as singletons. Material: PBMCs or a T cell subset sorted from them (not recorded which). The receptors were gathered from a man aged 18 to 30 who had mild COVID-19 (a few samples of this study predate the infection). Cell type and time point are not known.

This chain uses TRBV20-1 with TRBJ1-1; 10 bases map to TRBD1. The V gene end was trimmed by 6 bases and the J gene end by 5 bases; junction bases not matched to a gene: 12. The CDR3 runs 15 residues. Germline V lookup: CDR1 DFQATT, CDR2 SNEGSKA (reference sequence). CDR3 sequence reads: CSAAGTGAGRTEAFF. CDR3 in DNA: TGCAGTGCCGCGGGGACAGGGGCAGGACGGACTGAAGCTTTCTTT.

The chain recombines TRBV2 with TRBJ1-2, with 9 bases identical to TRBD1. Germline V gene lookup returns CDR1 SNHLY and CDR2 FYNNEI. The CDR3 runs to 13 residues. V shed 9 bases and J 4 bases; nucleotides not matched to a gene: 6. The CDR3 loop reads CARGTGLAYGYTF. The CDR3 DNA sequence: TGTGCCAGAGGGACAGGGTTGGCCTATGGCTACACCTTC.

This clonotype turned up a few times. The genes are TRBV7-2 and TRBJ2-3; TRBD1 matches 7 bases. The CDR3 runs to 16 residues. The V gene end was trimmed by 5 bases and the J gene end by 1 base; junction bases not matched to a gene: 9. Germline V gene lookup returns CDR1 SGHTA and CDR2 FQGNSA. CDR3 bases: TGTGCCAGCAGCCCCACCTGGACAGGAGGCACAGATACGCAGTATTTT. This encodes CASSPTWTGGTDTQYF.

This clonotype was seen ten or more times. The chain carries TRBV7-2 and TRBJ2-7; D gene unclear. The CDR3 runs 13 residues. Between the trimmed V and J ends, which lost 5 bases and 5 bases, there was a span of 13 bases. Germline lookup yields CDR1 SGHTA and CDR2 FQGNSA. The CDR3 coding sequence is TGTGCCAGCAGCCCGAGTACTCGGGACGAGCAGTACTTC. Amino acids: CASSPSTRDEQYF. The full variable domain, in which reference TRBV7-2 and TRBJ2-7 provide the parts outside the CDR3, is GAGVSQSPSNKVTEKGKDVELRCDPISGHTALYWYRQSLGQGLEFLIYFQGNSAPDKSGLPSDRFSAERTGGSVSTLTIQRTQQEDSAVYLCASSPSTRDEQYFGPGTRLTVT.

The chain uses TRBV7-2 and TRBJ1-6; perhaps TRBD1 as D (5 bases). CDR3 size: 14 residues. V was clipped by 3 bases and J by 7 bases, with 10 bases between them. Germline values: CDR1 SGHTA, CDR2 FQGNSA. This CDR3 reads CASSFYGDNSPLHF. CDR3 sequence (DNA): TGTGCCAGCAGCTTCTACGGGGACAATTCACCCCTCCACTTT.